These T cell receptor beta chains were read from a single sample in a study of blood T cell repertoires in COVID-19. This table comes from immunoSEQ multiplex PCR, and its TCRdb copy is limited to in-frame clones, with some not included. The repertoire holds over 65,000 clones, with roughly 80% as singletons. The sample comprised peripheral blood. These receptor sequences come from an older man with active COVID-19. The CDR3 runs from the conserved cysteine through the conserved F or W. A D gene is named only where the DNA matches it firmly. Rows may omit the clone size; those that give it use once, few, many or a size class.

J gene | D gene | clone size | V gene | CDR3 DNA | CDR3 protein
TRBJ2-2 | - | - | TRBV2 | TGTGCCAGCACTTCGCGGGGGGACAGAAGCGGGGAGCTGTTTTTT | CASTSRGDRSGELFF
TRBJ2-5 | - | - | TRBV5-1 | TGCGCCAGCAGCTCCACGGGACAAAGAACAACCCAAGAGACCCAGTACTTC | CASSSTGQRTTQETQYF
TRBJ2-6 | - | - | TRBV5-1 | TGCGCCAGCAGTCGGTCACCGGGACAAGCCAGTCTGCGGGCCAACGTCCTGACTTTC | CASSRSPGQASLRANVLTF
TRBJ1-5 | TRBD1 | few | TRBV18 | TGTGCCAGCTCAACAGGGGGCGCGGGTCAGCCCCAGCATTTT | CASSTGGAGQPQHF
TRBJ2-3 | TRBD2 | - | TRBV19 | TGTGCCAGTAGTGCCGGGACTAGCGCAGATACGCAGTATTTT | CASSAGTSADTQYF
TRBJ2-2 | - | - | TRBV6-5 | TGTGCCAGCCGCCGAACAGGAACCGGGGAGCTGTTTTTT | CASRRTGTGELFF
TRBJ2-5 | TRBD2 | - | TRBV7-8 | TGTGCCAGCAGCTTAGCGCTACTAGCGGGGCAAGAGACCCAGTACTTC | CASSLALLAGQETQYF
TRBJ2-5 | - | - | TRBV12-3/TRBV12-4 | TGTGCCAGCAGTTTCGTCAGCCAAGAGACCCAGTACTTC | CASSFVSQETQYF
TRBJ1-5 | - | - | TRBV27 | TGTGCCAGCACCAGGACCGGGGGCAATCAGCCCCAGCATTTT | CASTRTGGNQPQHF
TRBJ1-1 | TRBD1 | - | TRBV7-2 | TGTGCCAGCAGCTCACAGGGGGACACTGAAGCTTTCTTT | CASSSQGDTEAFF
TRBJ2-7 | TRBD1 | - | TRBV9 | TGTGCCAGCAGCACCGGGACAGGGCTGTCCTACGAGCAGTACTTC | CASSTGTGLSYEQYF
TRBJ2-6 | - | once | TRBV18 | TGTGCCAGCTCAAGGGACACCCTCTCTGGGGCCAACGTCCTGACTTTC | CASSRDTLSGANVLTF
TRBJ1-4 | TRBD1 | - | TRBV29-1 | TGCAGCGTTGCTCCCGCGACAGGGGCCTCCAATGAAAAACTGTTTTTT | CSVAPATGASNEKLFF
TRBJ1-1 | TRBD1 | - | TRBV28 | TGTGCCAGCAGTTTACCCCAGGGGGCGAAGACTGAAGCTTTCTTT | CASSLPQGAKTEAFF
TRBJ1-2 | - | - | TRBV27 | TGTGCCAGCAGCTCCCTACAGCTTCGGGGCTACACCTTC | CASSSLQLRGYTF
TRBJ2-5 | - | - | TRBV12-2 | TGTGCAAGTCGCCAGGCAAAGGGGACAGGCCAAGAGACCCAGTACTTC | CASRQAKGTGQETQYF
TRBJ2-1 | TRBD2 | - | TRBV7-9 | TGTGCCAGCAGCTCTAGCGGGGGGGCCAACGATGAGCAGTTCTTC | CASSSSGGANDEQFF
TRBJ1-2 | - | - | TRBV12-3/TRBV12-4 | TGTGCCAGCAGCCATGCCGGGGAGGGAGGCTACACCTTC | CASSHAGEGGYTF
TRBJ1-2 | TRBD1 | - | TRBV6-5 | TGTGCCAGCAGCCTGACAGGGATGGGCGTAGGCTACACCTTC | CASSLTGMGVGYTF